The next 29 T cell receptor beta chains were all read from a single sample in a study of blood T cells in healthy people across ages. Combining a sample-barcoded 5' primer with a J-beta primer mix, a second PCR ran for about 7 to 11 cycles. One entry per CDR3 protein results from TCRdb running MiXCR on the 5' RACE reads. Of about 830,000 distinct CDR3 sequences detected, about three fifths appear once; the ten largest clones hold about 20%. Sequenced sample: blood. The receptors here all came from a man aged 25-45 years in good health.

This clonotype was observed a single time. V gene TRBV15 combines with J gene TRBJ2-7, with unresolved D. The CDR3 runs to 14 residues. The germline V gene has CDR1 LNHNV and CDR2 YYDKDF (reference sequence). V dropped 0 bases and J dropped 7 bases, with 13 bases sitting between them. CDR3: CATSRDWGANEQYF. The CDR3, as DNA: TGTGCCACCAGCAGAGATTGGGGTGCGAATGAGCAGTACTTC.

This clonotype was seen a handful of times. The chain combines TRBV6-5 with TRBJ1-2; possibly TRBD1 for D (5 bases). Germline CDR1 MNHEY, CDR2 SVGAGI. V gave up 2 bases and J gave up 3 bases, with 10 bases separating them. The length of the CDR3 is 14 residues. The CDR3 sequence: CASSYAEGDYGYTF. In DNA form, the CDR3 reads TGTGCCAGCAGTTACGCAGAAGGGGACTATGGCTACACCTTC.

The V call is TRBV28, the J call TRBJ2-1; D might be TRBD1 or TRBD2, each matching 6 bases. The V end lost 2 bases, the J end lost 5 bases, and 10 bases lay between the germline ends. In germline, CDR1 is MDHEN, CDR2 SYDVKM. The CDR3 has 14 amino acids. CDR3 DNA sequence: TGTGCCAGCAGTTTACCGGGGGCGCACAATGAGCAGTTCTTC. As protein: CASSLPGAHNEQFF.

V gene TRBV3-1 combines with J gene TRBJ1-1; tentatively, D is TRBD1 (6 bases). The CDR3 is 14 residues long. Trimming took 4 bases from V and 2 from J, leaving 11 bases between them. Germline V CDR1 and CDR2: LGHDT, YNNKEL (reference sequence). This CDR3 is CASSRDIRNTEAFF. The CDR3 nucleotides are TGTGCCAGCAGCCGGGACATTCGAAACACTGAAGCTTTCTTT. Together with reference TRBV3-1 and TRBJ1-1, the CDR3 gives the full variable domain: DTAVSQTPKYLVTQMGNDKSIKCEQNLGHDTMYWYKQDSKKFLKIMFSYNNKELIINETVPNRFSPKSPDKAHLNLHINSLELGDSAVYFCASSRDIRNTEAFFGQGTRLTVV.

As for this clonotype: The junction departs from the called germline gene at one end, perhaps through a read error. The V call is TRBV10-3, the J call TRBJ2-1, with 7 bases that match TRBD1. The CDR3 contains 15 residues. Germline V gene sequence: CDR1 ENHRY, CDR2 SYGVKD. CDR3 residues: CAIRELGQPYNKQFF. The CDR3 DNA is TGTGCCATCAGGGAATTGGGACAGCCTTACAATAAGCAGTTCTTC.

This clonotype occurred once. CDR3 protein: CASSPTSGQYQETQYF. The CDR3 bases are TGTGCCAGTAGTCCGACTAGCGGTCAGTACCAAGAGACCCAGTACTTC. This chain links TRBV19 with TRBJ2-5; TRBD2 aligns across 9 bases. The germline V gene has CDR1 LNHDA and CDR2 SQIVND (reference sequence). This CDR3 contains 16 residues. Trimming took 5 bases from V and 0 from J; bases not matched to a gene: 7.

V gene TRBV3-1 combines with J gene TRBJ1-2; D gene unclear. Germline assignment: CDR1 LGHDT and CDR2 YNNKEL (reference sequence). With 1 base removed from V and 2 bases from J, the gap between germline ends came to 5 bases. There are 13 residues in the CDR3. The CDR3 region is CASSQGNNYGYTF. The CDR3 DNA reads as TGTGCCAGCAGCCAAGGAAACAACTATGGCTACACCTTC.

The chain joins TRBV10-3 to TRBJ2-5; possible D gene TRBD2, 5 bases. V lost 10 bases to trimming and J lost 11 bases, with 20 bases between them. The CDR3 contains 12 residues. Germline V lookup: CDR1 ENHRY, CDR2 SYGVKD. The CDR3 DNA follows: TGTGCCACCACCGGACTCTCCGGTGAGCAGTACTTC. Protein sequence: CATTGLSGEQYF.

The sample holds a few counts of this clonotype. The chain combines TRBV10-3 with TRBJ2-5; 13 nucleotides line up with TRBD2. In germline, CDR1 is ENHRY, CDR2 SYGVKD. J lost 5 bases, V lost 4 bases, and 16 bases had no gene match. The CDR3 runs 19 residues. The CDR3 here is CAISGTGTSGAAGYETQYF. The CDR3 DNA is TGTGCCATCAGTGGAACCGGGACTAGCGGGGCCGCCGGTTACGAGACCCAGTACTTC.

The genes are TRBV7-2 and TRBJ2-1; 9 positions match TRBD2. This CDR3 has 15 residues. J gave up 12 bases and V 1 base, and 10 bases lay outside the gene matches. Per germline, CDR1 SGHTA and CDR2 FQGNSA. CDR3 sequence (DNA): TGTACCAGCAGCTTAGGCGGGGGGGACAATAGAGGGCAGTTCTTC. Translating gives CTSSLGGGDNRGQFF.

The rearrangement joins TRBV20-1 to TRBJ1-5; the match to TRBD1 covers 7 bases. The CDR3 length is 15 residues. The V gene's germline CDR1 is DFQATT and CDR2 SNEGSKA (reference sequence). Germline trimming cut 3 bases from V and 2 bases from J; bases unmatched to any gene: 7. This chain's CDR3 is CSARSYRGGNQPQHF. As DNA, the CDR3 is TGCAGTGCTAGGTCATACAGGGGTGGCAATCAGCCCCAGCATTTT.

V and J are TRBV6-2 or TRBV6-3 and TRBJ2-5; no clear D gene. The J call may not be correct, given that the DNA end is closer to TRBJ2-7. The germline V gene encodes CDR1 MNHEY and CDR2 SVGEGT. The CDR3 has 15 amino acids. The CDR3 nucleotides read TGTGCCAGCAGGACACTACTTCTCCGGTTGGACGAGCAGTACTTC. It encodes CASRTLLLRLDEQYF.

This clonotype was seen only a few times. The rearrangement uses TRBV20-1 and TRBJ2-7; TRBD2 matches 10 bases. V lost 5 bases, J lost 5 bases, and 6 bases stayed unmatched. The CDR3 runs 13 residues. The V gene's germline CDR1 is DFQATT and CDR2 SNEGSKA (reference sequence). CDR3 sequence: CSALSGGANEQYF. In DNA, the CDR3 is TGCAGTGCTTTGAGCGGGGGGGCCAACGAGCAGTACTTC.

A note on this clonotype: Its ends do not fully match the called genes, so a read error is possible. This chain uses TRBV6-5 with TRBJ2-7, with D possibly matching TRBD2 (6 bases). CDR3 size: 14 residues. CDR1 is MNHEY and CDR2 is SVGAGI in the germline V gene. CDR3 amino acids: CANSKGLAPYEQYF. CDR3 bases: TGTGCCAACAGTAAGGGGCTAGCGCCCTACGAGCAGTACTTC.

This clonotype appeared once. This chain uses TRBV20-1 with TRBJ1-2, with 7 bases fitting TRBD1. CDR1 DFQATT and CDR2 SNEGSKA come from the germline V gene (reference sequence). This CDR3 region has 13 residues. The V and J ends lost 2 bases and 4 bases, in that order; junction bases with no gene match: 4. The CDR3 region has the DNA TGCAGTGCTAGATCCCGGGACAGCTATGGCTACACCTTC. It codes for CSARSRDSYGYTF.

V gene TRBV24-1 combines with J gene TRBJ2-1; possibly TRBD1 for D (6 bases). CDR1 and CDR2 (germline): KGHDR, SFDVKD. V was shortened by 3 bases and J by 5 bases, with 19 bases between the two germline ends. The CDR3 totals 17 residues. The CDR3 reads CATSDPAAPGEHNEQFF. For the CDR3, the DNA is TGTGCCACCAGTGATCCTGCAGCCCCAGGGGAGCACAATGAGCAGTTCTTC.

This sequence joins TRBV10-1 and TRBJ2-1; D remains unclear. This CDR3 comprises 13 residues. CDR1 WNHNN and CDR2 SYGVQD come from the germline V gene (reference sequence). Trimming removed 2 bases at V and 10 bases at J, with 12 bases between. CDR3 sequence: CASSEPLVREQFF. CDR3 coding DNA: TGCGCCAGCAGTGAGCCGTTGGTAAGGGAGCAGTTCTTC.

V is TRBV9 and J is TRBJ2-3, with D unclear. CDR3 length: 15 residues. Germline V lookup: CDR1 SGDLS, CDR2 YYNGEE. Trimming took 0 bases from V and 0 from J, leaving 8 bases between them. As DNA, the CDR3 is TGTGCCAGCAGCGTAGGAACGCCCAGCACAGATACGCAGTATTTT. This translates into CASSVGTPSTDTQYF.

The chain couples TRBV29-1 to TRBJ2-3; D possibly corresponds to TRBD1 (5 bases). There are 15 residues in the CDR3. V gave up 0 bases and J gave up 1 base, with 11 bases separating them. The germline gives CDR1 SQVTM, CDR2 ANQGSEA. This chain's CDR3 is CSVEDDDRRTDTQYF. The DNA of the CDR3 is TGCAGCGTTGAAGATGATGACAGACGCACAGATACGCAGTATTTT.

The sample holds a few counts of this clonotype. The chain carries TRBV5-1 and TRBJ2-6; D remains unclear. V lost 5 bases and J lost 1, with 7 bases in between. The CDR3 is 14 residues long. Germline loops: CDR1 SGHRS, CDR2 YFSETQ. CDR3 nucleotides: TGCGCCAGCAGTTCCGCATCTGGGGCCAACGTCCTGACTTTC. Translating gives CASSSASGANVLTF.

This clonotype is a singleton in its sample. The chain has TRBV4-1 and TRBJ2-3; D remains unclear. The CDR3 covers 13 residues. Germline V gene data show CDR1 as MGHRA and CDR2 as YSYEKL. The V end lost 1 base, the J end lost 2 bases, and 4 bases lay between the germline ends. The CDR3 region has the DNA TGCGCCAGCAGCCAAGTTGCCACAGATACGCAGTATTTT. Protein sequence: CASSQVATDTQYF.

The rearrangement links TRBV20-1 to TRBJ1-6; possible D gene TRBD1, 6 bases. Germline values: CDR1 DFQATT, CDR2 SNEGSKA (reference sequence). V gave up 7 bases and J gave up 2 bases, with 12 bases separating them. The CDR3 has 14 residues. CDR3 protein: CSGTRDTYNSPLHF. DNA for the CDR3: TGCAGTGGAACCCGGGACACCTATAATTCACCCCTCCACTTT.

This clonotype was found a few times. The V call is TRBV20-1, the J call TRBJ2-7, with D perhaps matching TRBD1 or TRBD2 (6 bases each). The CDR3 is made up of 13 amino acids. Trimming cost V 6 bases and J 3 bases, with 15 bases left between them. From germline, CDR1 is DFQATT and CDR2 SNEGSKA (reference sequence). This CDR3 is CSAATGGDYEQYF. CDR3 coding DNA: TGCAGTGCCGCGACAGGCGGGGACTACGAGCAGTACTTC.

This chain uses TRBV5-1 with TRBJ2-5; D is ambiguous. V lost 0 bases to trimming and J lost 1 base, with 7 bases between them. CDR1 is SGHRS, CDR2 YFSETQ, per germline. The CDR3 totals 14 residues. CDR3 residues: CASSLEALQETQYF. Here the CDR3 DNA reads TGCGCCAGCAGCTTGGAAGCGCTCCAAGAGACCCAGTACTTC.

The chain has TRBV12-3 or TRBV12-4 and TRBJ1-2; TRBD1 matches at 7 bases. Losses at the gene ends were 8 bases for V and 5 bases for J; bases not matched to a gene: 8. There are 13 residues in the CDR3. The CDR3 loop is CASSTGSLYGYTF. The CDR3 DNA is TGTGCCAGCTCGACAGGGAGTCTATATGGCTACACCTTC.

The chain carries TRBV28 and TRBJ2-6, with a possible D match to TRBD1 (5 bases). Deletions cut 5 bases from V and 1 base from J, with 9 bases between. CDR3 length: 15 residues. Looked up from germline, CDR1 is MDHEN and CDR2 is SYDVKM. Here the CDR3 DNA reads TGTGCCAGCAGTCACCGACAGTCTGGGGCCAACGTCCTGACTTTC. It yields the protein CASSHRQSGANVLTF.

V usage is TRBV6-1 and J usage is TRBJ2-1, with 16 bases identical to TRBD2. Germline CDR1 MNHNS, CDR2 SASEGT. CDR3 length: 18 amino acids. With 6 bases clipped from V and 4 bases from J, the junction kept 9 bases outside the gene matches. CDR3 nucleotides: TGTGCCAGCAGCCCCGGGACTAGCGGGAGGGGTAGATACAATGAGCAGTTCTTC. It is translated as CASSPGTSGRGRYNEQFF.

The gene calls are TRBV6-5 and TRBJ2-4; TRBD1 matches 8 bases. The end of the DNA fits TRBJ2-7 better, so the J call may be wrong. Germline V gives CDR1 MNHEY, CDR2 SVGAGI. The CDR3 has 13 residues. CDR3 nucleotide sequence: TGTGCCAGCAAGACAGGGGACCTTAACGAGCAGTACTTC. This encodes CASKTGDLNEQYF.

This clonotype was picked up a small number of times. The chain combines TRBV6-5 with TRBJ2-3; D unresolved. With 7 bases removed from V and 3 bases from J, the gap between germline ends came to 11 bases. The CDR3 contains 13 residues. Germline loops: CDR1 MNHEY, CDR2 SVGAGI. The CDR3 nucleotides read TGTGCCAGCAAAGTTAAAGGAACAGATACGCAGTATTTT. It translates to CASKVKGTDTQYF.